The source of this T cell receptor beta chain is a study of CD8 T cells in Susac syndrome. Study-level background: Patients with Susac syndrome were therapy-naive, on corticosteroids, or on intravenous immunoglobulin alone at blood draw.

Random hexamers were used to reverse transcribe the RNA input (roughly 0.5 to 1 ug). One entry per CDR3 protein results from TCRdb running MiXCR on the immunoSEQ multiplex PCR reads. The sample shows 170,000 or so distinct CDR3 sequences, approximately 94% of them seen only once. V was shortened by 9 bases and J by 1 base, with 12 bases between the two germline ends. The CDR3 runs to 13 residues. V and J are TRBV12-3 or TRBV12-4 and TRBJ1-1; D is ambiguous. The TCR was taken from a human donor with Susac syndrome. The sequencing sample was made of CD4+ T cells from PBMCs. Here the CDR3 reads CASQMGGNTEAFF. CDR3 nucleotides: TGTGCCAGTCAGATGGGTGGGAACACTGAAGCTTTCTTT.